This T cell receptor beta chain was documented in a study of shared clonotypes between healthy human individuals. The assay ran at deep level. The data were produced by immunoSEQ multiplex PCR, yet TCRdb's version contains in-frame clones alone and is incomplete. Of some 2.1 million clones listed, 93% were seen once; the top ten hold 1.5% to 2%. Germline CDR1 SNHLY, CDR2 FYNNEI. There are 15 residues in the CDR3. Deletions cut 1 base from V and 8 bases from J, with 17 bases between. CD45RO-negative, CCR7-positively selected cells formed the naive CD8 fraction, excluding terminally differentiated effector memory CD45RA+ cells.

This clonotype was obtained from a man between 18 and 29 years old in good health. Some clones in this sample may be carry-over from other donors' samples. The sequenced material came from naive CD8+ T cells from PBMCs. The chain recombines TRBV2 with TRBJ1-2, with a possible D match to TRBD1 (6 bases). CDR3 amino acids: CASSEGAGGEMGYTF. CDR3 DNA sequence: TGTGCCAGCAGTGAAGGCGCGGGGGGCGAGATGGGCTACACCTTC. Full variable domain (missing parts from reference TRBV2 and TRBJ1-2): EPEVTQTPSHQVTQMGQEVILRCVPISNHLYFYWYRQILGQKVEFLVSFYNNEISEKSEIFDDQFSVERPDGSNFTLKIRSTKLEDSAMYFCASSEGAGGEMGYTFGSGTRLTVV.